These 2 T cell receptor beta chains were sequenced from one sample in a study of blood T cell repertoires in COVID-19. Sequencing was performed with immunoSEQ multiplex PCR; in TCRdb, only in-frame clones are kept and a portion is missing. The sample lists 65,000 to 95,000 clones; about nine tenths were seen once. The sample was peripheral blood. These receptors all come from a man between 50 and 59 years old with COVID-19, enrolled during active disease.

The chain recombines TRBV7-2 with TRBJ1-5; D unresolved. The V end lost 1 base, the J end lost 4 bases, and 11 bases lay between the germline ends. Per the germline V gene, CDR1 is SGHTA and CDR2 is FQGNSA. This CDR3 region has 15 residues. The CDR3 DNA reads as TGTGCCAGCAGCTTAGATCCGGGATTTAATCAGCCCCAGCATTTT. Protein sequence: CASSLDPGFNQPQHF.

The CDR3: CASSPRRQGAHEQYF. The DNA of the CDR3 is TGTGCCAGTAGTCCCCGTAGACAGGGGGCTCACGAGCAGTACTTC. This sequence joins TRBV19 and TRBJ2-7, with TRBD1 matching 10 bases. The CDR3 is 15 residues long. Germline V gene sequence: CDR1 LNHDA, CDR2 SQIVND (reference sequence). V trimming: 5 bases; J trimming: 5 bases; junction bases outside the gene matches: 9.